What follows is one T cell receptor (beta chain) and its context. These data belong to a study of blood T cell repertoires in COVID-19. As for the study in general: COVID-19 samples from acute and convalescent phases originated in the United States, Italy and Spain.

Per the original methods: By means of reference gene primer amplification, nucleated cell counts were estimated. Generated by immunoSEQ multiplex PCR, the TCRdb table keeps only in-frame clones and is missing some. The DNA was the basis for D and trimming; V, J and clone size are from that table. The sample holds 300,000 to 450,000 clones, roughly 91% seen once. The clonotype originates from a woman in her late teens or twenties who had recovered from COVID-19. Sequencing input: PBMCs or T cells enriched from blood (not recorded which).

CDR3 loop: CASSGSSGGPSSYNEQFF. The CDR3 coding sequence is TGTGCCAGCAGTGGGTCGAGCGGGGGACCAAGCTCCTACAATGAGCAGTTCTTC. The gene calls are TRBV6-4 and TRBJ2-1; 8 nucleotides align to TRBD2. The CDR3 contains 18 residues. J lost 0 bases, V lost 4 bases, and 11 bases had no gene match. Per the germline V gene, CDR1 is MRHNA and CDR2 is SNTAGT.